This T cell receptor (beta chain) was documented in a study of lymphopenia after photon versus proton radiotherapy. Clones were read by immunoSEQ multiplex PCR, and TCRdb kept only the in-frame ones, dropping some. The table lists approximately 45,000 clones, roughly 85% of them singletons, with over 2% in the top ten. CDR3 length equals 14 residues. V was pared by 6 bases and J by 1 base, with 4 bases of the junction left unmatched. The germline CDR1 and CDR2 sequences are MNHNY and SVGAGI (reference sequence). The rearrangement joins TRBV6-6 to TRBJ1-1; 8 bases line up with TRBD1. The sequenced sample was peripheral blood, obtained from a patient treated with photon-based radiotherapy. The receptor was isolated from a man in his forties or fifties with gastric cancer. This CDR3 is CASRDRGGNTEAFF. The DNA of the CDR3 is TGTGCCAGCAGAGACAGGGGAGGGAACACTGAAGCTTTCTTT.